The T cell receptor beta chain described here comes from a study of cytomegalovirus exposure and HLA in healthy donors. Points from the study as a whole: Reportedly, cytomegalovirus status was diagnosed with high sensitivity and specificity.

This CDR3 is built from 13 residues. Per the germline V gene, CDR1 is SGDLS and CDR2 is YYNGEE. Trimming shortened V by 0 bases and J by 6 bases, and 7 bases separated the two germline ends. Amplification used 60 Vbeta primers and 13 Jbeta primers. Sequenced by immunoSEQ multiplex PCR; TCRdb stores in-frame clones only, minus some. The data hold 150,000 to 200,000 clones, with approximately 82% observed a single time. Comment on this clone: Its cognate antigen is unknown.

The receptor comes from a woman in her 30s in good health and CMV-seronegative. The chain uses TRBV9 and TRBJ1-3; tentative D call: TRBD1 (6 bases). Source material: PBMCs. DNA for the CDR3: TGTGCCAGCAGCGTAGGACAGGCAAACACCATATATTTT. This sequence encodes CASSVGQANTIYF.